This TCR beta chain came from a study of cytomegalovirus exposure and HLA in healthy donors. Points from the study as a whole: For TCR beta chains, V- and J-gene trimming was later linked to a missense DCLRE1C variant. Across all donors, roughly uniform sequencing depth was an assumption of the presence/absence analyses.

These donors, healthy bone marrow donors, were studied. V shed 1 base and J shed 2 bases, with 6 bases lying between them. Germline CDR1 MNHEY, CDR2 SMNVEV (reference sequence). The CDR3 has 13 amino acids. This clone was found a few times. Its target is unknown. The PCR ran on 60 Vbeta and 13 Jbeta primers. The protocol was immunoSEQ multiplex PCR, while the TCRdb copy is restricted to in-frame clones and leaves out a portion. The table includes some 150,000 clones, about four fifths detected once. The TCR comes from a woman between 35 and 50 years old in good health and CMV-seronegative. This sequence joins TRBV27 and TRBJ2-7; TRBD2 might be the D (6 bases). Sequencing input: PBMCs. The CDR3 region has the DNA TGTGCCAGCAGTTTATGGGGGGCCTACGAGCAGTACTTC. This encodes CASSLWGAYEQYF.